The clone carrying this T cell receptor beta chain qualifies as medium-sized (0.01 to 0.1%). Its matching antigen is unknown. Deletions cut 4 bases from V and 0 bases from J, with 13 bases between. The CDR3 length is 16 residues. Germline V gene lookup returns CDR1 SEHNR and CDR2 FQNEAQ (reference sequence). This entry belongs to a study of T cell repertoires in aging, cancer and after chemotherapy. Whole-study context: Glioblastoma patients receiving temozolomide-based therapy gave paired samples before and after chemotherapy.

Overall study findings and caveats: Age-matched healthy donors had significantly more diverse, less clonal blood TCR repertoires than untreated cancer patients. Loss of evenness, beyond lost richness, contributed to age-related TCR diversity decline in cancer patients.

A mixed TRB-A/B primer pool amplified rearranged TRB by multiplex touch-down PCR. TCRdb re-derived calls from the multiplex PCR reads in MiXCR, one entry per CDR3 protein. The data show several thousand distinct CDR3 sequences, with roughly 25% seen just once and under 35% held by the top ten. TCR beta rearrangements were amplified from peripheral blood genomic DNA. The receptor comes from a human donor with a solid tumor. This rearrangement joins TRBV7-9 to TRBJ2-4; no reliable D call. Sequenced input: blood. CDR3 nucleotide sequence: TGTGCCAGCAGCTCGACCCCAGGTTTAGCCAAAAACATTCAGTACTTC. This encodes CASSSTPGLAKNIQYF.